Below, 17 T cell receptor beta chains from the same sample are listed, as sequenced in a study of cytomegalovirus exposure and HLA in healthy donors. Primers for the PCR totalled 60 Vbeta and 13 Jbeta. Sequencing was performed with immunoSEQ multiplex PCR; in TCRdb, only in-frame clones are kept and a portion is missing. The sample holds 95,000 to 100,000 clones, around 81% seen once. The sample comprised PBMCs. All receptors derive from a female donor in good health and CMV-seropositive.

V is TRBV9 and J is TRBJ1-1; D is undetermined. The germline gives CDR1 SGDLS, CDR2 YYNGEE. The CDR3 contains 11 residues. Between the trimmed V and J ends, which lost 1 base and 9 bases, there was a span of 7 bases. CDR3 bases: TGTGCCAGCAGCGTATTGGAGAAAGCTTTCTTT. Its protein is CASSVLEKAFF.

The V call is TRBV27, the J call TRBJ2-7, with 7 bases aligning to TRBD1. V lost 6 bases, J lost 7 bases, and 9 bases stayed unmatched. Germline V gene data show CDR1 as MNHEY and CDR2 as SMNVEV (reference sequence). The CDR3 consists of 13 residues. The CDR3 here is CASRLKGASEQYF. DNA for the CDR3: TGTGCCAGCAGACTAAAGGGGGCGAGTGAGCAGTACTTC.

The chain uses TRBV5-1 and TRBJ1-4, with 7 bases identical to TRBD1. Germline CDR1 and CDR2: SGHRS and YFSETQ. Unmatched junction bases numbered 3, after V lost 1 base and J lost 6 bases. The CDR3 totals 14 residues. The CDR3: CASSLIGGDEKLFF. The CDR3 DNA reads TGCGCCAGCAGCTTGATAGGGGGCGATGAAAAACTGTTTTTT.

The chain couples TRBV27 to TRBJ1-5; 9 bases map to TRBD1. The CDR3 is 13 residues long. The ends lost 5 bases at V and 10 bases at J; junction bases unmatched: 6. Per the germline V gene, CDR1 is MNHEY and CDR2 is SMNVEV (reference sequence). The CDR3 bases are TGTGCCAGCAGTGCGGGACAGGGAACACCCCAGCATTTT. Its translation: CASSAGQGTPQHF.

This chain joins TRBV6-5 and TRBJ2-7; the D is unclear. CDR1 is MNHEY, CDR2 SVGAGI, per germline. The V end was cut by 6 bases, the J end by 1 base, with 16 bases between. The CDR3 contains 15 residues. DNA of the CDR3: TGTGCCAGCAGACTGAACAGTTTCCTATCCTACGAGCAGTACTTC. Protein: CASRLNSFLSYEQYF.

The chain recombines TRBV19 with TRBJ1-5, with 7 nucleotides matching TRBD1. Germline V gene data show CDR1 as LNHDA and CDR2 as SQIVND (reference sequence). J was trimmed by 6 bases and V by 7 bases; bases with no gene match: 9. The CDR3 extends over 14 amino acids. This chain's CDR3 is CASTKGTVFQPQHF. The CDR3 DNA follows: TGTGCCAGTACCAAAGGGACAGTTTTTCAGCCCCAGCATTTT.

J is TRBJ2-5 and V is TRBV7-8; TRBD2 might be the D (5 bases). The ends were cut back, 0 bases at V and 4 bases at J, with 6 bases in the middle. Germline assignment: CDR1 SGHVS and CDR2 FQNEAQ. The CDR3 is 13 amino acids. The CDR3 DNA sequence: TGTGCCAGCAGCTTAGCACTAGTAGAGACCCAGTACTTC. This sequence encodes CASSLALVETQYF.

The J gene is TRBJ2-2, the V gene TRBV19, with D possibly TRBD1 on 6 matching bases. This CDR3 is 15 amino acids long. V shed 2 bases and J shed 2 bases, with 9 bases lying between them. In germline, CDR1 is LNHDA, CDR2 SQIVND (reference sequence). CDR3 nucleotide sequence: TGTGCCAGTAGTATACGGACAGTAAACACCGGGGAGCTGTTTTTT. Its translation is CASSIRTVNTGELFF.

The rearrangement links TRBV27 to TRBJ2-2; TRBD2 matches at 9 bases. The germline V gene has CDR1 MNHEY and CDR2 SMNVEV (reference sequence). Germline trimming cut 7 bases from V and 1 base from J; bases unmatched to any gene: 4. The CDR3 spans 15 residues. The CDR3 DNA follows: TGTGCCAGCACTAAGACTAGCGGGAACACCGGGGAGCTGTTTTTT. Translated, it gives CASTKTSGNTGELFF.

V usage is TRBV14 and J usage is TRBJ1-6; 7 nucleotides match TRBD1. The CDR3 runs to 14 residues. The germline CDR1 and CDR2 sequences are SGHDN and FVKESK. V shed 2 bases and J 6 bases; nucleotides not matched to a gene: 1. CDR3 DNA sequence: TGTGCCAGCAGCCAACGGGACAGTAATTCACCCCTCCACTTT. Its protein product is CASSQRDSNSPLHF.

This chain joins TRBV10-3 and TRBJ1-1, with D possibly matching TRBD1 (6 bases). The length of the CDR3 is 14 residues. V lost 6 bases and J 0 bases, leaving 11 bases between the germline ends. The germline CDR1 and CDR2 sequences are ENHRY and SYGVKD. The CDR3 DNA reads TGTGCCATCAGGGCGGGGGCCGTGAACACTGAAGCTTTCTTT. This gives the protein CAIRAGAVNTEAFF.

This chain connects TRBV10-1 to TRBJ2-3, with D perhaps matching TRBD2 (6 bases). This CDR3 is built from 15 residues. Trimming pared 3 bases from V and 0 bases from J, leaving 10 bases between. Per germline, CDR1 WNHNN and CDR2 SYGVQD (reference sequence). The CDR3 loop reads CASSDPGTSTDTQYF. The CDR3, as DNA: TGCGCCAGCAGTGACCCAGGGACTAGCACAGATACGCAGTATTTT.

The CDR3 DNA sequence: TGTGCCACCAGCCTCCAGACAGGGGTAGGATACGAGCAGTACTTC. It translates to CATSLQTGVGYEQYF. The chain recombines TRBV15 with TRBJ2-7, with TRBD1 matching 8 bases. With V trimmed by 5 bases and J by 4 bases, 10 bases remained unmatched. This CDR3 contains 15 residues. The germline V gene has CDR1 LNHNV and CDR2 YYDKDF (reference sequence). Combining the CDR3 with reference TRBV15 and TRBJ2-7 gives the whole variable domain DAMVIQNPRYQVTQFGKPVTLSCSQTLNHNVMYWYQQKSSQAPKLLFHYYDKDFNNEADTPDNFQSRRPNTSFCFLDIRSPGLGDTAMYLCATSLQTGVGYEQYFGPGTRLTVT.

The V and J genes are TRBV7-8 and TRBJ1-5; TRBD1 might be the D (5 bases). V was trimmed by 5 bases and J by 2 bases, leaving 10 bases between them. The CDR3 extends over 14 amino acids. Germline V gives CDR1 SGHVS, CDR2 FQNEAQ. The CDR3 protein is CASSASRGNQPQHF. The CDR3 nucleotides are TGTGCCAGCAGCGCGAGCAGGGGCAATCAGCCCCAGCATTTT.

The CDR3 sequence is CSVAGNYEQYF. For the CDR3, the DNA is TGCAGCGTCGCGGGCAACTACGAGCAGTACTTC. The chain employs TRBV29-1 and TRBJ2-5, with D perhaps TRBD2 (5 bases). The J call is doubtful: the DNA matches TRBJ2-7 better. In germline, CDR1 is SQVTM, CDR2 ANQGSEA. The CDR3 runs to 11 residues.

The CDR3 region is CAWTKGAGGRDEQYF. In nucleotides, the CDR3 is TGTGCCTGGACCAAAGGGGCAGGGGGCCGGGACGAGCAGTACTTC. This rearrangement joins TRBV30 to TRBJ2-7; 8 bases fit TRBD1. The length of the CDR3 is 15 residues. Losses at the gene ends were 4 bases for V and 5 bases for J; bases not matched to a gene: 13. From germline, CDR1 is GTSNPN and CDR2 SVGIG (reference sequence).

This clone was detected only once. The chain uses TRBV5-6 and TRBJ1-2; TRBD1 might be the D (6 bases). Trimming cost V 0 bases and J 4 bases, with 10 bases left between them. CDR1 SGHDT and CDR2 YYEEEE come from the germline V gene. The CDR3 sequence is 14 residues long. CDR3 loop: CASSLGTESYGYTF. CDR3 bases: TGTGCCAGCAGCTTGGGGACAGAGTCCTATGGCTACACCTTC.